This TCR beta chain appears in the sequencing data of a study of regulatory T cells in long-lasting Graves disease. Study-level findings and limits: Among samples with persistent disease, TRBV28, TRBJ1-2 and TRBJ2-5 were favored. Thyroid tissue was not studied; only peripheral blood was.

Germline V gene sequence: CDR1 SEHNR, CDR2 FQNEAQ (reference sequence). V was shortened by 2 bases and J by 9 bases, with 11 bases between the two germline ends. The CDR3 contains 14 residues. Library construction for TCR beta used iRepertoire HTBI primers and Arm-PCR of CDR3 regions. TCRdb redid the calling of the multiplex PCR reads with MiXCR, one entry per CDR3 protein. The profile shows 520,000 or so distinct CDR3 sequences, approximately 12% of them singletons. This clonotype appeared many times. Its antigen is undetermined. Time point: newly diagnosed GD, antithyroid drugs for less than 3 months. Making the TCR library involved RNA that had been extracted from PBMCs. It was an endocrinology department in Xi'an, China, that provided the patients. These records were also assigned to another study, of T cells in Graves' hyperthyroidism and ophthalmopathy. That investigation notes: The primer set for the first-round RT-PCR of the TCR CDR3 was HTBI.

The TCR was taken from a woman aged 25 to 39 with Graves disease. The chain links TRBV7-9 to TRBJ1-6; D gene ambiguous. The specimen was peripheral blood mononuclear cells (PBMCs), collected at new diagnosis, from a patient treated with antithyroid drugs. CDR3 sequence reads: CASSLSGRGSPLHF. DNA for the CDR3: TGTGCCAGCAGCTTATCAGGACGTGGTTCACCCCTCCACTTT.